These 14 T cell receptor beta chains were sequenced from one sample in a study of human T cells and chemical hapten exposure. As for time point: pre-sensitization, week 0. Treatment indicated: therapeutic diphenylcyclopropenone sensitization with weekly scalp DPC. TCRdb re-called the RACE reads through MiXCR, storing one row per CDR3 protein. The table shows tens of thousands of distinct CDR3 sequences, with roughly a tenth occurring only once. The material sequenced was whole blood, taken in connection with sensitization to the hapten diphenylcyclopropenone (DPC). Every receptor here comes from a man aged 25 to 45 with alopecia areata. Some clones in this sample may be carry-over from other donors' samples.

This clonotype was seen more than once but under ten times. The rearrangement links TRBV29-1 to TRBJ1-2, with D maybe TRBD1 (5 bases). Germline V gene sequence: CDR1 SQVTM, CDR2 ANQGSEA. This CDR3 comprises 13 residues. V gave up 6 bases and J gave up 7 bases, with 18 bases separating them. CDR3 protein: CSVPDGHRSGYTF. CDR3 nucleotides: TGCAGCGTCCCCGACGGCCACAGGTCTGGCTACACCTTC.

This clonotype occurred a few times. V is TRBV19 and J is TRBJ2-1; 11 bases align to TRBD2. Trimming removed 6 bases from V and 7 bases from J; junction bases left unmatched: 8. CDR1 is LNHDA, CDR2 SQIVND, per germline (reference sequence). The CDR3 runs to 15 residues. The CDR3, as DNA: TGTGCCAGTAGCGCTACTAGCGGGAGTAGGAATGAGCAGTTCTTC. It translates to CASSATSGSRNEQFF.

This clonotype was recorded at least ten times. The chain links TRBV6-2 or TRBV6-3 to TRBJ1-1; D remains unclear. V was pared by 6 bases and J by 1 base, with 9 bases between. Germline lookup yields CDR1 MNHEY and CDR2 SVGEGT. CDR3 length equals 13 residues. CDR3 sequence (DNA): TGTGCCAGCAGAGGCAGGTCGAACACTGAAGCTTTCTTT. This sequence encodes CASRGRSNTEAFF.

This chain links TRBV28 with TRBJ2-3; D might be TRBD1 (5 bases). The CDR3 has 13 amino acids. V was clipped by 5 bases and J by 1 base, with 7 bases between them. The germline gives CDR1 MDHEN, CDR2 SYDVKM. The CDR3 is CASSLQGTDTQYF. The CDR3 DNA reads TGTGCCAGCAGTCTACAGGGCACAGATACGCAGTATTTT.

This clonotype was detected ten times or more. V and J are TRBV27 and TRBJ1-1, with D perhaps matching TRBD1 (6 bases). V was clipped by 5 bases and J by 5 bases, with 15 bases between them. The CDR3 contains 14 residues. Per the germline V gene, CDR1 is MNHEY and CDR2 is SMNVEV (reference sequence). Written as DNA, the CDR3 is TGTGCCAGCAGTATTACAGGGCTGAGGACTGAAGCTTTCTTT. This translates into CASSITGLRTEAFF.

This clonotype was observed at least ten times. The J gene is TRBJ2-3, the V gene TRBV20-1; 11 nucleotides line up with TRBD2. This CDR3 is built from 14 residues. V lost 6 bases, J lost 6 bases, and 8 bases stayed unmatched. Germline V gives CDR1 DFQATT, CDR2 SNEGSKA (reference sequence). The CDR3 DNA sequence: TGCAGTGCCACGGGACTAGCGGCTTCTGATACGCAGTATTTT. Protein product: CSATGLAASDTQYF.

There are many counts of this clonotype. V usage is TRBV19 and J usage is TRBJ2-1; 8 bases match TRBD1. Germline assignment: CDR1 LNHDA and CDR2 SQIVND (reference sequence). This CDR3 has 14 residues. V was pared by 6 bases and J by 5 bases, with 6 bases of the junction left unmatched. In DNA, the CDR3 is TGTGCCAGTAGCCGACAGGGGTTAAACAATGAGCAGTTCTTC. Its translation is CASSRQGLNNEQFF.

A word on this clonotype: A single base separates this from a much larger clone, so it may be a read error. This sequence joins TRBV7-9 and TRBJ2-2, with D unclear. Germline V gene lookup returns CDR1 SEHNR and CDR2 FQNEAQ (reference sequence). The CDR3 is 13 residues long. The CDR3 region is CAGSLSFTGELFF. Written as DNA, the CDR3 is TGTGCCGGCAGCTTATCGTTCACCGGGGAGCTGTTTTTT.

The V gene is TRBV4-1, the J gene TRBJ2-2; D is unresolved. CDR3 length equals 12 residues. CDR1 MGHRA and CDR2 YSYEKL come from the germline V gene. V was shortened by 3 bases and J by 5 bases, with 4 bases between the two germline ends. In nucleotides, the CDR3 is TGCGCCAGCAGCCACTCTACCGGGGAGCTGTTTTTT. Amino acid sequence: CASSHSTGELFF.

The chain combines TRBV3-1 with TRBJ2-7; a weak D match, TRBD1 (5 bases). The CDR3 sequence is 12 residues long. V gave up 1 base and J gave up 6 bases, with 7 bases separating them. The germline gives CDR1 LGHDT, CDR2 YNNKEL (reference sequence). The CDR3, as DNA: TGTGCCAGCAGCCAAGGACAGCTCGAGCAGTACGTC. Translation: CASSQGQLEQYV.

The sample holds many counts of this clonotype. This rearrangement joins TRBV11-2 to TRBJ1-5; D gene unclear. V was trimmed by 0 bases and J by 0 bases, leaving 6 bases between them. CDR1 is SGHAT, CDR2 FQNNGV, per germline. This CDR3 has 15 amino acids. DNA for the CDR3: TGTGCCAGCAGCTTAGACGGGGATAGCAATCAGCCCCAGCATTTT. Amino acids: CASSLDGDSNQPQHF.

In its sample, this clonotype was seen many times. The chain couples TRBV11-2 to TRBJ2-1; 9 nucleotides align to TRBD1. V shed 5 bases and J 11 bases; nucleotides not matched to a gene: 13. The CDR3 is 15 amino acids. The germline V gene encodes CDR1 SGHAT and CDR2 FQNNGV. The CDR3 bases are TGTGCCAGCAGCCTGCCGGGACAGGGTACAATGAAGCAGTTCTTC. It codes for CASSLPGQGTMKQFF.

In DNA form, the CDR3 reads TGTGCCAGCAGGACTAGCGGAGGGGAGGAGACCCAGTACTTC. Amino acids: CASRTSGGEETQYF. V usage is TRBV6-5 and J usage is TRBJ2-5; 9 nucleotides line up with TRBD2. Germline V CDR1 and CDR2: MNHEY, SVGAGI. V was clipped by 6 bases and J by 5 bases; unmatched bases: 7. This CDR3 has 14 amino acids.

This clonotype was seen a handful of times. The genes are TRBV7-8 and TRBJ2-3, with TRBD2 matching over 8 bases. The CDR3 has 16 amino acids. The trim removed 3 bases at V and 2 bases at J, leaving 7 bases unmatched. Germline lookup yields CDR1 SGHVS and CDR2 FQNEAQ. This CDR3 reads CASSLMGTRNTDTQYF. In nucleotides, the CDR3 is TGTGCCAGCAGCTTGATGGGGACTAGGAACACAGATACGCAGTATTTT.